The 24 T cell receptor beta chains given below trace back to one sample, sequenced in a study of T cell changes during pregnancy in multiple sclerosis. The table came from immunoSEQ multiplex PCR; TCRdb's copy has only in-frame clones and leaves some out. The sample includes about 110,000 clones, around 90% seen only once; the top ten take less than 0.9%. Sequenced here: peripheral blood, sampled in the third trimester of pregnancy. The source of these receptors is a female donor in good health, enrolled as a control in a pregnancy study.

This clone has just one count. The chain recombines TRBV27 with TRBJ2-7; D gene uncertain. Looked up from germline, CDR1 is MNHEY and CDR2 is SMNVEV (reference sequence). The CDR3 runs to 14 residues. Deletions cut 2 bases from V and 0 bases from J, with 8 bases between. The CDR3 bases are TGTGCCAGCAGTTTAGGCGGTAGCTCCTACGAGCAGTACTTC. It is translated as CASSLGGSSYEQYF.

This clone has a single count. An end of the junction does not agree with germline; a read error may underlie this. The J gene is TRBJ2-5, the V gene TRBV7-7; perhaps TRBD2 as D (7 bases). There are 13 residues in the CDR3. Germline values: CDR1 SSHAT, CDR2 FNYEAQ (reference sequence). As DNA, the CDR3 is TGTGCTAGCAGCCGGGGGGCGGGTGAGACCCAGTACTTC. The encoded protein is CASSRGAGETQYF.

This clone was picked up one time. This chain links TRBV7-9 with TRBJ1-2, with 12 bases that match TRBD1. CDR3 size: 17 residues. V dropped 4 bases and J dropped 7; count of bases not matched to a gene: 13. Germline assignment: CDR1 SEHNR and CDR2 FQNEAQ (reference sequence). CDR3 DNA sequence: TGTGCCAGCAGCTCTAACATCCGGGACAGGGGGCGCGGTGGCTACACCTTC. It is translated as CASSSNIRDRGRGGYTF. The full variable domain, its missing parts supplied by reference TRBV7-9 and TRBJ1-2, is DTGVSQNPRHKITKRGQNVTFRCDPISEHNRLYWYRQTLGQGPEFLTYFQNEAQLEKSRLLSDRFSAERPKGSFSTLEIQRTEQGDSAMYLCASSSNIRDRGRGGYTFGSGTRLTVV.

The chain joins TRBV7-2 to TRBJ2-1; 9 bases match TRBD1. Losses at the gene ends were 5 bases for V and 4 bases for J; bases not matched to a gene: 6. Germline CDR1 and CDR2: SGHTA and FQGNSA. The CDR3 covers 15 residues. CDR3 in DNA: TGTGCCAGCAGCCCTACAGGGGGCTGGTACAATGAGCAGTTCTTC. Amino acid sequence: CASSPTGGWYNEQFF.

The V call is TRBV11-2, the J call TRBJ1-3; TRBD1 matches 7 bases. Germline values: CDR1 SGHAT, CDR2 FQNNGV. The V segment lost 5 bases and the J segment 0 bases; nucleotides outside the gene matches: 13. There are 18 residues in the CDR3. The CDR3 region has the DNA TGTGCCAGCAGCCCTCTCTGGTCGGGACAGAGCTCTGGAAACACCATATATTTT. Translating it yields CASSPLWSGQSSGNTIYF.

The chain combines TRBV19 with TRBJ1-5, with 10 bases matching TRBD1. CDR1 and CDR2 from the germline V gene are LNHDA and SQIVND (reference sequence). The CDR3 consists of 17 residues. J gave up 6 bases and V 5 bases, and 13 bases lay outside the gene matches. The CDR3 bases are TGTGCCAGTAGTTTCAATTTGGGGGACAGGGGTTCTCAGCCCCAGCATTTT. As protein: CASSFNLGDRGSQPQHF.

This chain joins TRBV2 and TRBJ2-1; 9 bases are a match to TRBD2. There are 16 residues in the CDR3. CDR1 is SNHLY and CDR2 is FYNNEI in the germline V gene. J was trimmed by 0 bases and V by 6 bases; bases with no gene match: 6. The CDR3 sequence: CASSVLAGSSYNEQFF. The CDR3 coding sequence is TGTGCCAGCAGCGTTCTAGCGGGGAGCTCCTACAATGAGCAGTTCTTC. The full variable domain, completed using reference TRBV2 and TRBJ2-1, is EPEVTQTPSHQVTQMGQEVILRCVPISNHLYFYWYRQILGQKVEFLVSFYNNEISEKSEIFDDQFSVERPDGSNFTLKIRSTKLEDSAMYFCASSVLAGSSYNEQFFGPGTRLTVL.

The V and J genes are TRBV11-3 and TRBJ2-1, with a weak D call TRBD1 (5 bases). This CDR3 is built from 15 residues. Trimming stripped 5 bases from V and 4 bases from J, with 15 bases between. CDR1 is SGHNT and CDR2 is YENEEA in the germline V gene. This CDR3 is CASSPQGQEYNEQFF. The CDR3 DNA reads TGTGCCAGCAGCCCCCAGGGCCAGGAGTACAATGAGCAGTTCTTC.

The CDR3 bases are TGTGCCTGGAGTCCACAGCAAAATTCACCCCTCCACTTT. Encoded protein: CAWSPQQNSPLHF. The chain carries TRBV30 and TRBJ1-6; D gene unclear. V was shortened by 2 bases and J by 7 bases, with 9 bases between the two germline ends. Germline values: CDR1 GTSNPN, CDR2 SVGIG (reference sequence). The CDR3 runs to 13 residues.

This clone was seen just once. This CDR3 reads CASSEGEETYGYTF. The CDR3 nucleotides read TGTGCCAGTAGTGAGGGAGAAGAGACTTATGGCTACACCTTC. The chain recombines TRBV19 with TRBJ1-2; D unresolved. Deletions cut 5 bases from V and 5 bases from J, with 15 bases between. The CDR3 has 14 amino acids. Germline-derived CDR1 and CDR2 are LNHDA and SQIVND (reference sequence).

The gene calls are TRBV4-3 and TRBJ2-1; 11 bases agree with TRBD2. This CDR3 region has 15 residues. Germline V lookup: CDR1 LGHNA, CDR2 YSLEER. Unmatched junction bases numbered 1, after V lost 0 bases and J lost 6 bases. The CDR3 is CASSQDGTSGNEQFF. The DNA for the CDR3 is TGCGCCAGCAGCCAAGATGGGACTAGCGGCAATGAGCAGTTCTTC.

This chain links TRBV27 with TRBJ2-1; 7 bases match TRBD2. V shed 4 bases and J 4 bases; nucleotides not matched to a gene: 4. Germline V gives CDR1 MNHEY, CDR2 SMNVEV (reference sequence). The CDR3 runs 14 residues. The CDR3 DNA is TGTGCCAGCAGTTCGCGGGGGAGATACAATGAGCAGTTCTTC. Translation: CASSSRGRYNEQFF.

This clone was counted a single time. This chain uses TRBV7-2 with TRBJ2-3, with a possible D match to TRBD1 (6 bases). CDR1 is SGHTA and CDR2 is FQGNSA in the germline V gene. V was cut by 7 bases and J by 3 bases, with 11 bases left in between. The CDR3 has 13 amino acids. The CDR3 protein is CASTVDSTDTQYF. The CDR3 bases are TGTGCCAGCACCGTGGACAGTACAGATACGCAGTATTTT.

CDR3 region: CASSPGLWQETQYF. DNA of the CDR3: TGTGCCAGCAGCCCGGGACTATGGCAAGAGACCCAGTACTTC. V is TRBV28 and J is TRBJ2-5, with TRBD2 matching 7 bases. The CDR3 is 14 residues long. J lost 2 bases, V lost 6 bases, and 6 bases had no gene match. Germline V lookup: CDR1 MDHEN, CDR2 SYDVKM.

The chain recombines TRBV7-3 with TRBJ2-7; the D gene is possibly TRBD2 (6 bases). CDR1 and CDR2 from the germline V gene are SGHTA and FQGTGA. With 1 base removed from V and 2 bases from J, the gap between germline ends came to 12 bases. This CDR3 is built from 15 residues. The CDR3: CASSLISGGTYEQYF. For the CDR3, the DNA is TGTGCCAGCAGCTTAATCAGCGGCGGGACCTACGAGCAGTACTTC.

V gene TRBV7-6 combines with J gene TRBJ1-1; a possible D gene is TRBD1 (5 bases). V lost 0 bases and J 4 bases, leaving 12 bases between the germline ends. The length of the CDR3 is 15 residues. The V gene's germline CDR1 is SGHVS and CDR2 FNYEAQ. The CDR3 nucleotides read TGTGCCAGCAGCTTAGCGGGGGGGGGAGGCACTGAAGCTTTCTTT. Its translation: CASSLAGGGGTEAFF.

CDR3 sequence (DNA): TGTGCCAGCAGCCCCTTGGGGGGGGCTCGCACAGATACGCAGTATTTT. Its translation is CASSPLGGARTDTQYF. The rearrangement uses TRBV5-4 and TRBJ2-3, with D tentatively TRBD2 (7 bases). This CDR3 has 16 residues. V was trimmed by 4 bases and J by 1 base, leaving 16 bases between them. CDR1 and CDR2 from the germline V gene are SGHNT and YYREEE (reference sequence).

This CDR3 reads CASSVGAGGPYEQYF. The CDR3 nucleotides read TGTGCCAGCAGCGTAGGAGCGGGGGGGCCCTACGAGCAGTACTTC. V gene TRBV9 combines with J gene TRBJ2-7; 10 nucleotides match TRBD2. This CDR3 contains 15 residues. Germline loops: CDR1 SGDLS, CDR2 YYNGEE. Losses at the gene ends were 0 bases for V and 2 bases for J; bases not matched to a gene: 2.

The V and J genes are TRBV11-1 and TRBJ1-3; no definite D call. V was pared by 2 bases and J by 3 bases, with 5 bases between. The CDR3 is 13 residues long. From germline, CDR1 is SGHAT and CDR2 FQDESV (reference sequence). CDR3 sequence: CASSLRRGNTIYF. The CDR3, as DNA: TGTGCCAGCAGCTTACGTCGTGGAAACACCATATATTTT. Supplemented by reference TRBV11-1 and TRBJ1-3, the full variable domain reads EAEVAQSPRYKITEKSQAVAFWCDPISGHATLYWYRQILGQGPELLVQFQDESVVDDSQLPKDRFSAERLKGVDSTLKIQPAELGDSAMYLCASSLRRGNTIYFGEGSWLTVV.

The rearrangement uses TRBV19 and TRBJ2-5, with a tentative D call TRBD1 (6 bases). CDR1 is LNHDA and CDR2 is SQIVND in the germline V gene (reference sequence). V was pared by 4 bases and J by 4 bases, with 16 bases between. There are 15 residues in the CDR3. The CDR3 DNA is TGTGCCAGTAGTAAGACAGGAGGTGTGGTAGAGACCCAGTACTTC. Its translation: CASSKTGGVVETQYF.

Comments on this clone: A junction end diverges from the germline sequence, so it may reflect a read error. DNA of the CDR3: TGCGCCAGCAGCTTAGAAGAGTCGAGCAATCAGCCCCAGCATTTT. Amino acid sequence: CASSLEESSNQPQHF. V is TRBV7-8 and J is TRBJ1-5; D gene uncertain. The CDR3 runs 15 residues. In germline, CDR1 is SGHVS, CDR2 FQNEAQ.

The rearrangement uses TRBV6-1 and TRBJ1-4; perhaps TRBD1 as D (6 bases). V shed 3 bases and J shed 8 bases, with 16 bases lying between them. CDR1 MNHNS and CDR2 SASEGT come from the germline V gene. The CDR3 consists of 15 residues. In DNA form, the CDR3 reads TGTGCCAGCAGTGAGATAACAGGGTGGGAGGAAAAACTGTTTTTT. Translating it yields CASSEITGWEEKLFF.

This sequence joins TRBV27 and TRBJ2-1, with 11 bases aligning to TRBD2. The V gene's germline CDR1 is MNHEY and CDR2 SMNVEV (reference sequence). Germline trimming cut 6 bases from V and 2 bases from J; bases unmatched to any gene: 3. This CDR3 is 15 amino acids long. The CDR3 DNA reads as TGTGCCAGCAGACCGGGACTAGCGGCCTACAATGAGCAGTTCTTC. Protein: CASRPGLAAYNEQFF.

V is TRBV7-9 and J is TRBJ1-1; a possible D gene is TRBD1 (6 bases). The CDR3 has 15 amino acids. Germline CDR1 SEHNR, CDR2 FQNEAQ (reference sequence). V lost 4 bases and J 1 base, leaving 13 bases between the germline ends. The CDR3 is CASSYAGARNTEAFF. DNA of the CDR3: TGTGCCAGCAGCTACGCAGGGGCCCGGAACACTGAAGCTTTCTTT.